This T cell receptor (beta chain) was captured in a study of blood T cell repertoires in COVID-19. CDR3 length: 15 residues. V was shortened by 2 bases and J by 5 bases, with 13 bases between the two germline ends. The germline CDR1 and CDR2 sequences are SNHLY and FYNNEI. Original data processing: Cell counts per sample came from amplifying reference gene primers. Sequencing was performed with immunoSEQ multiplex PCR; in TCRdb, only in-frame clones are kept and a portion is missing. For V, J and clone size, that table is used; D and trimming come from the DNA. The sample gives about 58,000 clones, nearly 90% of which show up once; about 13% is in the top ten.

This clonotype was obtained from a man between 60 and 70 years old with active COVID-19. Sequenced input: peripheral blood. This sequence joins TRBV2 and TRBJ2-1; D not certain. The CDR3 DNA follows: TGTGCCAGCAGTGAACGGCGGATCGGCGACAATGAGCAGTTCTTC. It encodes CASSERRIGDNEQFF. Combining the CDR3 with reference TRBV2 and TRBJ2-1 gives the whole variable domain EPEVTQTPSHQVTQMGQEVILRCVPISNHLYFYWYRQILGQKVEFLVSFYNNEISEKSEIFDDQFSVERPDGSNFTLKIRSTKLEDSAMYFCASSERRIGDNEQFFGPGTRLTVL.